This T cell receptor beta chain was sequenced for a study of cytomegalovirus exposure and HLA in healthy donors. With respect to this clone: What it binds is unknown.

Germline CDR1 SGHTA, CDR2 FQGNSA. The CDR3 is 15 amino acids. After removal of 4 bases from V and 5 bases from J, the junction contained 5 bases not matched to a gene. The PCR ran on 60 Vbeta and 13 Jbeta primers. This table comes from immunoSEQ multiplex PCR, and its TCRdb copy is limited to in-frame clones, with some not included. The data show about 130,000 clones, with 65% to 85% seen just once and about 1.5% held by the top ten. Study observations and caveats: There were a few CMV-associated chains whose specificity for CMV antigens was confirmed in vitro. Most TCR sequences proved rare, with some public TCRs found in many donors. Later on, an analysis showed TCR association rates differing by HLA locus, with DRB1 the most and HLA-C the fewest.

This chain links TRBV7-2 with TRBJ2-3, with 11 positions matching TRBD2. This TCR derives from a woman younger than 30 in good health and CMV-seronegative. Sequencing used PBMCs. The CDR3 sequence: CASSSVGLAGDTQYF. CDR3 coding DNA: TGTGCCAGCAGCTCAGTCGGACTAGCGGGAGATACGCAGTATTTT.